This T cell receptor (beta chain) was identified in a study of technical replicates of blood from a few donors. The V segment lost 10 bases and the J segment 3 bases; nucleotides outside the gene matches: 12. Germline CDR1 MNHNS, CDR2 SASEGT. The CDR3 length is 15 residues. Assay used: immunoSEQ multiplex PCR; TCRdb lists only in-frame clones, some missing. The sample has about 76,000 clones; around 94% are singletons. The sequence was obtained from a human donor in good health. Input material: T cells isolated from PBMCs. This sequence joins TRBV6-1 and TRBJ1-3; 7 bases are a match to TRBD1. CDR3 DNA: TGTGCCACCAGAGACAGGGTGGAACGTGGAAACACCATATATTTT. It translates to CATRDRVERGNTIYF.